This T cell receptor beta chain was sequenced for a study of vaccination effects on CD4 cells after COVID-19. About the research overall: Vaccination of participants consisted of two doses of either the BNT162b2 or mRNA-1273 vaccine.

This table comes from immunoSEQ multiplex PCR, and its TCRdb copy is limited to in-frame clones, with some not included. The sample has 65,000 to 85,000 clones, 75% to 85% seen once. A word on this clone: Its specificity is not known.

ViraFEST assay sequencing came after antigen-specific CD4+ T cells were expanded with viral peptide pools. Culture proceeded for approximately 10 days, and CD4+ T cells were then isolated. Vaccine recipients, nucleocapsid antibody negative, had no prior SARS-CoV-2 infection. This receptor was identified in a human donor who received a COVID-19 vaccine. This specimen consisted of CD4+ T cells from PBMCs cultured with SARS-CoV-2 spike peptides, obtained before COVID-19 vaccination.

The CDR3 here is CASSDSLAGSYNEQFF. The CDR3, as DNA: TGTGCCAGCAGTGACTCTCTAGCGGGATCCTACAATGAGCAGTTCTTC. The J gene is TRBJ2-1, the V gene TRBV6-4; 9 nucleotides align to TRBD2. CDR3 length: 16 amino acids. Trimming took 0 bases from V and 1 from J; bases not matched to a gene: 1. The V gene's germline CDR1 is MRHNA and CDR2 SNTAGT.